The clone carrying this T cell receptor beta chain was recorded a few times. Its target is unknown. This entry is derived from a study of molecular identifiers for immune sequencing clone quantification. Overall study context: The replicate experiment used RNA from 20,000 or 100,000 naive CD8 cells. This RNA was split into five aliquots, and four of them were sequenced. General study points: Clones above 20 RNA copies contained over 99% of effector molecules and under 1% of naive molecules.

From the PCR reads, TCRdb called clonotypes with MiXCR, one entry per CDR3 protein. Among about 640,000 distinct CDR3 sequences, just under 20% were seen once, and the ten largest hold 0.85%. CDR1 MNHEY and CDR2 SVGEGT come from the germline V gene. The CDR3 totals 21 residues. J lost 6 bases, V lost 0 bases, and 18 bases had no gene match. V is TRBV6-2 or TRBV6-3 and J is TRBJ2-2, with 11 bases identical to TRBD1. Specimen: naive CD8+ T cells from blood, with Jurkat cell RNA spiked in. Sample subset: FACS-sorted CD8+CD4-CCR7+CD45RA+ naive T cells. The source of this sequence is a human donor in good health. Some libraries in this study had Jurkat cell RNA spiked in. The chain's CDR3 is CASSYSSLEDRGHILAGELFF. In DNA, the CDR3 is TGTGCCAGCAGTTACTCGAGTCTTGAGGACAGGGGGCACATTTTGGCCGGGGAGCTGTTTTTT.